A selection of T cell receptor beta chains follows, all from one sample in a study of T cell responses to AZD1222 COVID-19 vaccine. Repertoires were generated with immunoSEQ multiplex PCR, while TCRdb's copy carries only in-frame clones and drops some. The table records some 28,000 clones, 78% of them present only once. Sequences were derived from peripheral blood, sampled on day 0 of AZD1222 vaccination. These receptors all come from an adult in good health. The conserved cysteine and the conserved F or W are not part of the CDR3 here. The order of the fields is V gene, J gene, CDR3 protein.

v_call: TRBV5-6
j_call: TRBJ1-3
cdr3_aa: ASSLGKGVIY

v_call: TRBV18
j_call: TRBJ2-1
cdr3_aa: ASSLRDGDGNEQF

v_call: TRBV28
j_call: TRBJ1-2
cdr3_aa: ASSLGTGGNYGYT

v_call: TRBV23-1
j_call: TRBJ1-6
cdr3_aa: ASSQQFLSLEASYNSPLH

v_call: TRBV7-2
j_call: TRBJ2-2
cdr3_aa: ASSFSVAGVAGELF

v_call: TRBV19
j_call: TRBJ1-5
cdr3_aa: ASSPSDRASRQPQH

v_call: TRBV11-2
j_call: TRBJ2-5
cdr3_aa: ASSRTSQETQY

v_call: TRBV6-1
j_call: TRBJ2-3
cdr3_aa: ASSDSARDRNTQY

v_call: TRBV4-1
j_call: TRBJ1-3
cdr3_aa: ASSHLDGNTIY

v_call: TRBV28
j_call: TRBJ1-4
cdr3_aa: ASSLGQGAYEKLF

v_call: TRBV2
j_call: TRBJ1-1
cdr3_aa: ASSERGSGTEAF

v_call: TRBV10-2
j_call: TRBJ1-5
cdr3_aa: ASSDLNPGQGNQPQH

v_call: TRBV4-1
j_call: TRBJ2-5
cdr3_aa: ASSQEFTGGSYETQY

v_call: TRBV2
j_call: TRBJ1-1
cdr3_aa: ASSSRGAGPAEAF

v_call: TRBV5-1
j_call: TRBJ2-1
cdr3_aa: ASSFTGNNEQF

v_call: TRBV7-9
j_call: TRBJ1-2
cdr3_aa: ASSSLPIGGHGYT

v_call: TRBV7-9
j_call: TRBJ1-2
cdr3_aa: ASSPARTANYGYT

v_call: TRBV5-1
j_call: TRBJ2-1
cdr3_aa: ASSLEGTSGSHEQF

v_call: TRBV11-2
j_call: TRBJ1-2
cdr3_aa: ASSARQGANYGYT

v_call: TRBV7-9
j_call: TRBJ1-2
cdr3_aa: ASSLFGQGDYGYT

v_call: TRBV5-8
j_call: TRBJ2-3
cdr3_aa: ASSFQGTSGITDTQY

v_call: TRBV6-1
j_call: TRBJ2-7
cdr3_aa: ASSDTGGVEEQY

v_call: TRBV6-5
j_call: TRBJ2-5
cdr3_aa: ASRTSIETQY

v_call: TRBV10-3
j_call: TRBJ1-1
cdr3_aa: AISLTGTEAF